Shown below are 8 T cell receptor beta chains from a single sample sequenced in a study of shared clonotypes between healthy human individuals (dated by TCRdb to about 2020). To prepare the library, the immunoSEQ multiplex PCR assay was applied. The table comes from immuneACCESS by way of TCRdb, which keeps in-frame sequences with V and J called. Part of the clones is missing from these tables; in studies checked, under half for an unresolved V gene and the rest for unknown reasons. The sample table contains 1,400,000 or so clones; only one count was recorded for 97% to 99% of them. Approximately 0.4% of the sample rests with the top ten. The specimen sequenced was naive CD4+ T cells sorted from blood. What the cell subset or site label conveys for this sample: CD45RA+ positively selected. Receptor source: a man aged 25 to 40 in good health.

This clone was seen just once. V usage is TRBV11-2 and J usage is TRBJ1-4, with 9 nucleotides matching TRBD1. V lost 2 bases to trimming and J lost 4 bases; unmatched junction nucleotides: 8. The CDR3 sequence is 17 residues long. Germline V lookup: CDR1 SGHAT, CDR2 FQNNGV. CDR3 amino acids: CASSLWGRDRDNEKLFF. The CDR3 DNA reads as TGTGCCAGCAGCTTATGGGGGAGGGACAGGGATAATGAAAAACTGTTTTTT.

The chain links TRBV15 to TRBJ1-1; 7 nucleotides line up with TRBD1. There are 14 residues in the CDR3. CDR1 is LNHNV, CDR2 YYDKDF, per germline (reference sequence). Losses at the gene ends were 3 bases for V and 4 bases for J; bases not matched to a gene: 5. This chain's CDR3 is CATSREQGFTEAFF. For the CDR3, the DNA is TGTGCCACCAGCAGGGAACAGGGGTTCACTGAAGCTTTCTTT. Based on the CDR3 plus reference TRBV15 and TRBJ1-1, the full variable domain is DAMVIQNPRYQVTQFGKPVTLSCSQTLNHNVMYWYQQKSSQAPKLLFHYYDKDFNNEADTPDNFQSRRPNTSFCFLDIRSPGLGDTAMYLCATSREQGFTEAFFGQGTRLTVV.

The genes are TRBV7-2 and TRBJ2-1, with D perhaps given as TRBD1 or TRBD2 (5 bases each). Germline values: CDR1 SGHTA, CDR2 FQGNSA. Trimming cost V 6 bases and J 5 bases, with 14 bases left between them. CDR3 length: 14 amino acids. The CDR3 DNA reads TGTGCCAGCAGGCCGGACTTAGGGGACAATGAGCAGTTCTTC. It yields the protein CASRPDLGDNEQFF.

The chain combines TRBV7-3 with TRBJ1-1, with no clear D. CDR3 length equals 16 residues. With 1 base removed from V and 1 base from J, the gap between germline ends came to 13 bases. In germline, CDR1 is SGHTA, CDR2 FQGTGA. CDR3 amino acids: CASSLIATNTNTEAFF. In DNA, the CDR3 is TGTGCCAGCAGCTTAATTGCCACGAACACGAACACTGAAGCTTTCTTT.

The chain combines TRBV6-6 with TRBJ2-7, with unresolved D. This CDR3 is built from 14 residues. V gave up 2 bases and J gave up 2 bases, with 10 bases separating them. The V gene's germline CDR1 is MNHNY and CDR2 SVGAGI (reference sequence). CDR3 amino acids: CASSYDFPTYEQYF. DNA for the CDR3: TGTGCCAGCAGTTACGACTTCCCGACCTACGAGCAGTACTTC.

The chain joins TRBV4-3 to TRBJ1-2; D perhaps matches TRBD1 (5 bases). The CDR3 loop spans 15 amino acids. V lost 0 bases and J 4 bases, leaving 12 bases between the germline ends. Germline V gene data show CDR1 as LGHNA and CDR2 as YSLEER. The CDR3 loop reads CASSQELGGGYGYTF. CDR3 sequence (DNA): TGCGCCAGCAGCCAAGAACTCGGCGGGGGCTATGGCTACACCTTC.

The rearrangement joins TRBV29-1 to TRBJ2-1, with TRBD2 matching over 14 bases. CDR1 is SQVTM, CDR2 ANQGSEA, per germline. The CDR3 is 13 amino acids. With V trimmed by 7 bases and J by 15 bases, 11 bases remained unmatched. The chain's CDR3 is CSGGLAGGPLRFF. The DNA of the CDR3 is TGCAGCGGAGGACTAGCGGGAGGCCCCTTACGGTTCTTC.

The chain employs TRBV27 and TRBJ2-3; D is unresolved. CDR1 and CDR2 from the germline V gene are MNHEY and SMNVEV (reference sequence). V lost 6 bases to trimming and J lost 2 bases, with 9 bases between them. This CDR3 has 13 amino acids. The CDR3 coding sequence is TGTGCCAGCAGGGAGTGGGCCACAGATACGCAGTATTTT. Protein product: CASREWATDTQYF.